The 21 T cell receptor beta chains below were found in one sample sequenced in a study of blood T cell repertoires in COVID-19. Libraries were prepared by immunoSEQ multiplex PCR; TCRdb keeps only in-frame clonotypes and omits some of them. This sample has about 210,000 clones, with 87% found just once. The sequenced sample consisted of PBMCs or T cells enriched from blood (not recorded which). The receptors were gathered from a young man in a cohort exposed to, infected with or recovered from COVID-19 (not recorded which).

This chain links TRBV4-3 with TRBJ2-1, with D tentatively TRBD1 (5 bases). This CDR3 comprises 15 residues. Looked up from germline, CDR1 is LGHNA and CDR2 is YSLEER. The ends were cut back, 0 bases at V and 8 bases at J, with 14 bases in the middle. The CDR3 DNA reads as TGCGCCAGCAGCCAAGACCCGCCCAGGGCCCATGAGCAGTTCTTC. It specifies CASSQDPPRAHEQFF.

The chain combines TRBV6-8 with TRBJ2-7; TRBD2 is a possible D gene (6 bases). Germline values: CDR1 MNHGY, CDR2 SAAAGT. V dropped 6 bases and J dropped 7 bases, with 25 bases sitting between them. The CDR3 runs to 16 residues. The CDR3 DNA follows: TGTGCCAGCAGGCTGAGGGAGGTTTCGGTTGATGGAGAGCAGTACTTC. Its translation is CASRLREVSVDGEQYF.

CDR3 protein: CASSLLADTDTQYF. The CDR3 DNA sequence: TGTGCCAGCAGTTTACTAGCGGACACAGATACGCAGTATTTT. The chain employs TRBV27 and TRBJ2-3; 7 bases map to TRBD2. The V segment lost 2 bases and the J segment 2 bases; nucleotides outside the gene matches: 1. The CDR3 length is 14 residues. Germline V gene data show CDR1 as MNHEY and CDR2 as SMNVEV (reference sequence).

The gene calls are TRBV4-3 and TRBJ2-1, with a possible D match to TRBD1 (5 bases). V was pared by 3 bases and J by 0 bases, with 15 bases between. The CDR3 has 17 residues. The germline CDR1 and CDR2 sequences are LGHNA and YSLEER. CDR3 residues: CASSHGPRQFSYNEQFF. DNA for the CDR3: TGCGCCAGCAGCCATGGGCCCCGACAGTTCTCCTACAATGAGCAGTTCTTC.

The CDR3 sequence: CASSSDRFSGGYTF. The CDR3 DNA reads TGTGCCAGCAGCTCGGACAGGTTTTCGGGCGGCTACACCTTC. The genes are TRBV7-2 and TRBJ1-2; TRBD1 agrees at 7 bases. The V and J ends lost 4 bases and 8 bases, in that order; junction bases with no gene match: 10. Germline CDR1 and CDR2: SGHTA and FQGNSA. The length of the CDR3 is 14 residues.

Concerning this clone: A read error may be the cause here, since a much bigger clone is one base away. Within the sample, other DNA sequences also encode this same CDR3. CDR3 sequence (DNA): TGTGCCAGCAGTCAATCGGCAGGGCCGGAGACCCAGTACTTC. Translated, it gives CASSQSAGPETQYF. This chain connects TRBV3-1 (or the pseudogene TRBV3-2) to TRBJ2-5; perhaps TRBD1 as D (5 bases). Germline assignment: CDR1 LGHDT and CDR2 YNNKEL (reference sequence). Trimming took 6 bases from V and 5 from J, leaving 16 bases between them. The CDR3 has 14 residues.

This CDR3 reads CSANDETSGRPSSYNEQFF. DNA for the CDR3: TGCAGTGCTAATGATGAGACTAGCGGGAGGCCTAGCTCCTACAATGAGCAGTTCTTC. The chain carries TRBV20-1 and TRBJ2-1, with 13 nucleotides matching TRBD2. Trimming at V came to 4 bases and at J to 0 bases, leaving 12 bases not matched to a gene. Looked up from germline, CDR1 is DFQATT and CDR2 is SNEGSKA (reference sequence). The length of the CDR3 is 19 residues.

This clone came up once. The rearrangement links TRBV27 to TRBJ2-6; D perhaps matches TRBD1 (5 bases). Germline lookup yields CDR1 MNHEY and CDR2 SMNVEV (reference sequence). V gave up 2 bases and J gave up 0 bases, with 14 bases separating them. The length of the CDR3 is 18 residues. Here the CDR3 DNA reads TGTGCCAGCAGTTTAGTGCCAGGGCCCCCCTCTGGGGCCAACGTCCTGACTTTC. It is translated as CASSLVPGPPSGANVLTF.

The V call is TRBV29-1, the J call TRBJ2-1; TRBD1 aligns across 9 bases. Germline assignment: CDR1 SQVTM and CDR2 ANQGSEA. V lost 7 bases to trimming and J lost 4 bases; unmatched junction nucleotides: 2. The CDR3 covers 12 residues. In DNA form, the CDR3 reads TGCAGCGCAGGACAGGGGTACAATGAGCAGTTCTTC. This codes for CSAGQGYNEQFF.

V and J are TRBV5-1 and TRBJ1-1; 10 bases fit TRBD1. The CDR3 has 17 amino acids. Trimming took 2 bases from V and 3 from J; bases not matched to a gene: 10. Germline V gene sequence: CDR1 SGHRS, CDR2 YFSETQ. The CDR3, as DNA: TGCGCCAGCAGCTTAACCGGGACAGGGGTTGTGTACACTGAAGCTTTCTTT. Protein sequence: CASSLTGTGVVYTEAFF.

The chain joins TRBV18 to TRBJ2-1; TRBD1 matches 9 bases. V gave up 4 bases and J gave up 7 bases; unmatched junction bases: 5. The CDR3 runs to 14 residues. CDR1 KGHSH and CDR2 LQKENI come from the germline V gene. The CDR3 coding sequence is TGTGCCAGCTCACAGGACAGGGGAGGAAATGAGCAGTTCTTC. Its translation: CASSQDRGGNEQFF. Based on the CDR3 plus reference TRBV18 and TRBJ2-1, the full variable domain is NAGVMQNPRHLVRRRGQEARLRCSPMKGHSHVYWYRQLPEEGLKFMVYLQKENIIDESGMPKERFSAEFPKEGPSILRIQQVVRGDSAAYFCASSQDRGGNEQFFGPGTRLTVL.

The J gene is TRBJ2-1, the V gene TRBV20-1; D is unresolved. Germline V gene sequence: CDR1 DFQATT, CDR2 SNEGSKA (reference sequence). V shed 6 bases and J shed 6 bases, with 9 bases lying between them. The CDR3 has 11 residues. The CDR3 DNA reads TGCAGTGCGGCCGTCCCCAATGAGCAGTTCTTC. Protein product: CSAAVPNEQFF.

Notes on this clone: Compared with germline, one end of the junction differs, possibly owing to a read error. V gene TRBV9 combines with J gene TRBJ2-1; possibly TRBD1 for D (5 bases). The germline V gene encodes CDR1 SGDLS and CDR2 YYNGEE. The CDR3 extends over 13 amino acids. CDR3 nucleotide sequence: TGTGCCAGCAGCGTAGAAGGGCTGGGGCCTGAACTCTTC. Its translation is CASSVEGLGPELF.

J is TRBJ2-7 and V is TRBV7-9, with 12 bases fitting TRBD2. Germline V lookup: CDR1 SEHNR, CDR2 FQNEAQ (reference sequence). The CDR3 is 17 amino acids. V dropped 4 bases and J dropped 4; count of bases not matched to a gene: 11. CDR3 in DNA: TGTGCCAGCAGCTCTGAGCTAGCGGGAGGGTTCGGGTACGAGCAGTACTTC. This sequence encodes CASSSELAGGFGYEQYF.

The V gene is TRBV27, the J gene TRBJ2-7; TRBD2 matches 10 bases. The J segment lost 2 bases and the V segment lost 5 bases, leaving 6 bases of the junction unmatched. Germline V CDR1 and CDR2: MNHEY, SMNVEV (reference sequence). The CDR3 extends over 15 amino acids. CDR3 nucleotide sequence: TGTGCCAGCAGTCGACGTACTAGCGGGGCCTACGAGCAGTACTTC. The encoded protein is CASSRRTSGAYEQYF.

The V and J genes are TRBV5-1 and TRBJ1-3, with 9 bases that match TRBD1. Germline loops: CDR1 SGHRS, CDR2 YFSETQ. V dropped 4 bases and J dropped 0; count of bases not matched to a gene: 11. The CDR3 extends over 18 amino acids. The CDR3 DNA is TGCGCCAGCAGCATCGGGACAGGGTCATTTCGCTCTGGAAACACCATATATTTT. Translated: CASSIGTGSFRSGNTIYF.

The chain uses TRBV10-3 and TRBJ2-7; 10 bases line up with TRBD1. V dropped 5 bases and J dropped 0; count of bases not matched to a gene: 7. The CDR3 sequence is 16 residues long. The germline CDR1 and CDR2 sequences are ENHRY and SYGVKD. CDR3 residues: CAISTGTGEPSYEQYF. For the CDR3, the DNA is TGTGCCATCAGTACCGGGACAGGGGAACCCTCCTACGAGCAGTACTTC.

V is TRBV28 and J is TRBJ2-2, with 7 nucleotides matching TRBD1. The CDR3 is made up of 17 amino acids. The V and J ends lost 2 bases and 0 bases, in that order; junction bases with no gene match: 6. Germline loops: CDR1 MDHEN, CDR2 SYDVKM. The CDR3, as DNA: TGTGCCAGCAGTTTACACAGGACAGGATCGAACACCGGGGAGCTGTTTTTT. Its protein is CASSLHRTGSNTGELFF.

The CDR3 nucleotides are TGTGCCAGCAGTTTAACAGGGTCGGCTGAAGCTTTCTTT. This translates into CASSLTGSAEAFF. The gene calls are TRBV12-3 or TRBV12-4 and TRBJ1-1; D might be TRBD1 (6 bases). This CDR3 comprises 13 residues. Trimming removed 2 bases at V and 6 bases at J, with 10 bases between.

This chain connects TRBV19 to TRBJ1-5; D gene uncertain. Trimming cost V 10 bases and J 2 bases, with 15 bases left between them. The CDR3 is made up of 14 amino acids. Germline V gene lookup returns CDR1 LNHDA and CDR2 SQIVND (reference sequence). In DNA, the CDR3 is TGTGCCACCCGTAGGAGGAGTGGCAATCAGCCCCAGCATTTT. This sequence encodes CATRRRSGNQPQHF.

This chain uses TRBV18 with TRBJ1-1, with 12 bases lining up with TRBD1. V was clipped by 0 bases and J by 5 bases; unmatched bases: 7. The length of the CDR3 is 17 residues. Germline V gene data show CDR1 as KGHSH and CDR2 as LQKENI. DNA of the CDR3: TGTGCCAGCTCACCACCGGGACAGGGGGCTAGGAGGACTGAAGCTTTCTTT. This codes for CASSPPGQGARRTEAFF.